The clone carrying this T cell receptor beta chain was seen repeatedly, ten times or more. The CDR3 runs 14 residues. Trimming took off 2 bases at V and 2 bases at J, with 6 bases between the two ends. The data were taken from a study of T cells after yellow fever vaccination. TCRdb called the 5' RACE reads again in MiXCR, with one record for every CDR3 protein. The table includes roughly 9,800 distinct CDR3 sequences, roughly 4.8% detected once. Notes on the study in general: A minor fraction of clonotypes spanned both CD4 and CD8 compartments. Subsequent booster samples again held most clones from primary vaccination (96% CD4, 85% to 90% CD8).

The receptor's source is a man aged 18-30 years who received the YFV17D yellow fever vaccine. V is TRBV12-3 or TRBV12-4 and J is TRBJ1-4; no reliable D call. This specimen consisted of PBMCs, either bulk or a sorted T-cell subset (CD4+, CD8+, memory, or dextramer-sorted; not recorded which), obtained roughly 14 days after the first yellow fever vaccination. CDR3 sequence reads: CASSLWGTNEKLFF. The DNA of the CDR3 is TGTGCCAGCAGTTTATGGGGTACTAATGAAAAACTGTTTTTT.